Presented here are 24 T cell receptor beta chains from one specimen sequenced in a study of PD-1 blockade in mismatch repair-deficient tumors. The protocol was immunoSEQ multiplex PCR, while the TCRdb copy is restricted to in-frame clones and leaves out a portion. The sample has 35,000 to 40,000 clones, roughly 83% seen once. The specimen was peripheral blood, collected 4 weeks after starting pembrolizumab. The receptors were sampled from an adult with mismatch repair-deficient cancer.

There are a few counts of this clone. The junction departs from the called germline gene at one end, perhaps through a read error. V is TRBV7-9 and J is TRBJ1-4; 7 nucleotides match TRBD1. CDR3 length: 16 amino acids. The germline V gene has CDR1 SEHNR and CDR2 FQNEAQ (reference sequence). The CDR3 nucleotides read TGTGCCAGCAGCGTAGCGGGACAGTGGCCTAATGAAAAACTGTTTTTT. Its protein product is CASSVAGQWPNEKLFF.

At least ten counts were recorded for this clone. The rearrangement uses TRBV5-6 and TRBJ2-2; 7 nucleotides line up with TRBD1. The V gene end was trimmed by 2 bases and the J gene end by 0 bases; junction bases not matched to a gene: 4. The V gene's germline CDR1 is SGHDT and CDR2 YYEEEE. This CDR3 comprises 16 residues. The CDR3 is CASSFRTGTNTGELFF. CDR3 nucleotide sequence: TGTGCCAGCAGCTTCAGGACAGGAACGAACACCGGGGAGCTGTTTTTT.

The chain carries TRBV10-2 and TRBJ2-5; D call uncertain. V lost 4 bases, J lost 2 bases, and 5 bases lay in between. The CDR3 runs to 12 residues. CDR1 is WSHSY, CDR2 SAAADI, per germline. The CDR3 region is CASSVQQETQYF. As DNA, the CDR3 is TGCGCCAGCAGTGTACAGCAAGAGACCCAGTACTTC.

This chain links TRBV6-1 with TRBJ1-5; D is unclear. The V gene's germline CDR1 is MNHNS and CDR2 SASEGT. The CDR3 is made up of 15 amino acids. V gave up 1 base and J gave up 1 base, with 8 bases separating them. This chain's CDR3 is CASSEGGGSNQPQHF. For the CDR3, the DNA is TGTGCCAGCAGTGAAGGGGGAGGCAGCAATCAGCCCCAGCATTTT.

The CDR3 loop is CASSSYSRGRLHYEQYF. The CDR3 DNA reads as TGTGCCAGCAGCTCCTACAGCCGGGGCAGGCTTCACTACGAGCAGTACTTC. The V and J genes are TRBV11-3 and TRBJ2-7; tentatively, D is TRBD1 or TRBD2 (5 bases each). The CDR3 contains 17 residues. V lost 4 bases to trimming and J lost 3 bases, with 22 bases between them. From germline, CDR1 is SGHNT and CDR2 YENEEA.

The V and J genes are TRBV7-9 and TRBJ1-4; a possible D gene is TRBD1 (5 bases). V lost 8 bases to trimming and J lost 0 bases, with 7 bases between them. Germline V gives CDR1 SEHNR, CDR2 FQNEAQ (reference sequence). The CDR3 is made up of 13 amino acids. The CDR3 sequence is CASQGATNEKLFF. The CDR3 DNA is TGTGCCAGCCAGGGAGCAACTAATGAAAAACTGTTTTTT.

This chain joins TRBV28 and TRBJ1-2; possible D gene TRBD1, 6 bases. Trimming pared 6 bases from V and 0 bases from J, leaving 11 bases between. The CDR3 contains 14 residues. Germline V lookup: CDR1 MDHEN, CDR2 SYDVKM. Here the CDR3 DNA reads TGTGCCAGCAGGGATACAGGGACTAACTATGGCTACACCTTC. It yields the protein CASRDTGTNYGYTF.

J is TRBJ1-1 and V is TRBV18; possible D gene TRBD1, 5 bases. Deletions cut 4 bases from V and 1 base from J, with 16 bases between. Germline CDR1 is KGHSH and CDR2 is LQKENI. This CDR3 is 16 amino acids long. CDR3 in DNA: TGTGCCAGCTCACGGGCCGGGACCGGATCGAACACTGAAGCTTTCTTT. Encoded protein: CASSRAGTGSNTEAFF.

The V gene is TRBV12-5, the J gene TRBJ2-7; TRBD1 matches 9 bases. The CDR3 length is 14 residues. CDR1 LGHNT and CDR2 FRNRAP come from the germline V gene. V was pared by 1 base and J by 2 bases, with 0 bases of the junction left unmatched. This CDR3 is CASGLGQGAYEQYF. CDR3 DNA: TGTGCTAGTGGTTTGGGACAGGGGGCCTACGAGCAGTACTTC.

CDR3 sequence (DNA): TGTGCCAGCAGCATGCCTCGGGTCGGGACAGCCTATGGGCAAGAGACCCAGTACTTC. Its protein is CASSMPRVGTAYGQETQYF. The rearrangement links TRBV11-1 to TRBJ2-5; TRBD1 matches at 7 bases. CDR1 and CDR2 from the germline V gene are SGHAT and FQDESV (reference sequence). V was clipped by 5 bases and J by 2 bases; unmatched bases: 20. This CDR3 contains 19 residues.

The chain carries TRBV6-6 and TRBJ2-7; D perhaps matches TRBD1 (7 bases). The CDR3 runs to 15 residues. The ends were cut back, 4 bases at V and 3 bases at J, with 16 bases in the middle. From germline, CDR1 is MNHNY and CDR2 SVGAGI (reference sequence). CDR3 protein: CASSSPQGGLYEQYF. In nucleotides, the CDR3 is TGTGCCAGCAGTTCCCCGCAGGGGGGCCTCTACGAGCAGTACTTC.

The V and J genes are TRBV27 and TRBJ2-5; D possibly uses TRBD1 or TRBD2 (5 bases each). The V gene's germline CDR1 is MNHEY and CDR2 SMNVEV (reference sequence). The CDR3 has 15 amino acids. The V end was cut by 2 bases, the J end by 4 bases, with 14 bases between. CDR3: CASSLKSGAVETQYF. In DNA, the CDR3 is TGTGCCAGCAGTTTAAAGTCCGGGGCGGTAGAGACCCAGTACTTC.

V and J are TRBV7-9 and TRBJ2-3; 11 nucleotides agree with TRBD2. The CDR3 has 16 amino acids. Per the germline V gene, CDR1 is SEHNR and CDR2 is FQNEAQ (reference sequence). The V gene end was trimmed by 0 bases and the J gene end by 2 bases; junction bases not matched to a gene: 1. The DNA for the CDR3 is TGTGCCAGCAGCTTAGCGACTAGCGGGAACACAGATACGCAGTATTTT. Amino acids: CASSLATSGNTDTQYF.

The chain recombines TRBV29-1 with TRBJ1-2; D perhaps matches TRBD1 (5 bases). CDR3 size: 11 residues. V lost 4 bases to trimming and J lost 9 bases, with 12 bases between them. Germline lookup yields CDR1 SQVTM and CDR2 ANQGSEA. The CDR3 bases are TGCAGCGTTGTGGCGGGGGGGAGCTACACCTTC. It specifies CSVVAGGSYTF.

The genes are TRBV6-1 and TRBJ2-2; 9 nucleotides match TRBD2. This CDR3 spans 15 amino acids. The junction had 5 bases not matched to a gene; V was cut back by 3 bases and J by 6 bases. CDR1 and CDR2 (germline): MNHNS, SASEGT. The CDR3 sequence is CASSESGRRAGELFF. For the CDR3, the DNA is TGTGCCAGCAGTGAGAGCGGGAGGCGCGCCGGGGAGCTGTTTTTT.

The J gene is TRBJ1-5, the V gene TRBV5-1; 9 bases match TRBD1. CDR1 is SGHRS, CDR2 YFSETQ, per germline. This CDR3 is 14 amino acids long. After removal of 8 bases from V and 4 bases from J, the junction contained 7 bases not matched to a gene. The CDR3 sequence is CASSPTGGNQPQHF. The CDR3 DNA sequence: TGCGCCAGTAGCCCGACAGGGGGGAATCAGCCCCAGCATTTT.

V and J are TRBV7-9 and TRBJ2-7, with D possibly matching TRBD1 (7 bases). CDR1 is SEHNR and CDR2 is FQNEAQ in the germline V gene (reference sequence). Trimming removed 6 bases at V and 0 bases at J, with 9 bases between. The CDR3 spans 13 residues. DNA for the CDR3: TGTGCCAGCAGGCAGGGGGGCTCCTACGAGCAGTACTTC. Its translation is CASRQGGSYEQYF.

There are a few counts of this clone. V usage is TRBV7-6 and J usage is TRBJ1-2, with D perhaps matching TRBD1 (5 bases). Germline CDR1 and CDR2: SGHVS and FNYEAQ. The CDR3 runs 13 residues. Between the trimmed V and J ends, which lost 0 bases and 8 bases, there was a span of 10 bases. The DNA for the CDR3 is TGTGCCAGCAGCTTAGCGGGGGGGGACGGCTACACCTTC. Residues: CASSLAGGDGYTF. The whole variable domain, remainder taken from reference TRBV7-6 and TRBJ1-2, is GAGVSQSPRYKVTKRGQDVALRCDPISGHVSLYWYRQALGQGPEFLTYFNYEAQQDKSGLPNDRFSAERPEGSISTLTIQRTEQRDSAMYRCASSLAGGDGYTFGSGTRLTVV.

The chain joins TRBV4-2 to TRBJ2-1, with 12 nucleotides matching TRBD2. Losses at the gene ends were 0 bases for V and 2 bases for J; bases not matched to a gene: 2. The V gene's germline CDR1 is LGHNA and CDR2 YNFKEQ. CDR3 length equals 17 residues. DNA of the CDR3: TGTGCCAGCAGCCAAGATGCTAGCGGGAGGGCCTACAATGAGCAGTTCTTC. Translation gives CASSQDASGRAYNEQFF.

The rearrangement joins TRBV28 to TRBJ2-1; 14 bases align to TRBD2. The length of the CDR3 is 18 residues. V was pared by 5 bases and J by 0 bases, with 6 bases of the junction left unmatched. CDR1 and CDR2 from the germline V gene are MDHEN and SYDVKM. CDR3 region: CASSTTSGRGSSYNEQFF. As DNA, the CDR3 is TGTGCCAGCAGTACGACTAGCGGGAGGGGGAGCTCCTACAATGAGCAGTTCTTC.

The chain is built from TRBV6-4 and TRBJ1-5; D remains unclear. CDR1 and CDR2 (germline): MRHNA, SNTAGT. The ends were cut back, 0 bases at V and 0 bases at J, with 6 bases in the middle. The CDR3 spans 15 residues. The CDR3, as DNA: TGTGCCAGCAGTGACTCTCTAGATAGCAATCAGCCCCAGCATTTT. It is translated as CASSDSLDSNQPQHF.

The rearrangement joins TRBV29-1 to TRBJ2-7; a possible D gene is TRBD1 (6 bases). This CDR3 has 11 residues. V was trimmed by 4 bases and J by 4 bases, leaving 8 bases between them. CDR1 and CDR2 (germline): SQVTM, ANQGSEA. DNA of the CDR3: TGCAGCGTTGCACAGGGATACGAGCAGTACTTC. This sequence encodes CSVAQGYEQYF.

This CDR3 is CASSQGAGEKDTQYF. The DNA for the CDR3 is TGCGCCAGCAGCCAAGGAGCGGGGGAGAAAGATACGCAGTATTTT. V usage is TRBV4-1 and J usage is TRBJ2-3, with 8 bases identical to TRBD2. Germline values: CDR1 MGHRA, CDR2 YSYEKL. Trimming removed 1 base from V and 5 bases from J; junction bases left unmatched: 5. The CDR3 runs 15 residues.

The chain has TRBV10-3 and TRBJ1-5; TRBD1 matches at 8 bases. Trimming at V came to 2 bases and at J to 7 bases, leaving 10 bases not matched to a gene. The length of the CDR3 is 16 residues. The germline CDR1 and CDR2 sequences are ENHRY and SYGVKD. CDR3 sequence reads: CAISEIGGQGGQPQHF. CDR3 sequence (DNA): TGTGCCATCAGTGAGATCGGAGGACAGGGTGGCCAGCCCCAGCATTTT.